The 19 T cell receptor beta chains below all came from one sample that was sequenced in a study of blood T cell repertoires in COVID-19. Libraries were prepared by immunoSEQ multiplex PCR; TCRdb keeps only in-frame clonotypes and omits some of them. The table shows over 250,000 clones, with approximately 93% occurring only once. What was sequenced was peripheral blood. These receptors all come from a woman in her 30s with COVID-19, enrolled during active disease.

The chain carries TRBV7-8 and TRBJ2-7, with D maybe TRBD1 (5 bases). Deletions cut 1 base from V and 2 bases from J, with 12 bases between. Germline lookup yields CDR1 SGHVS and CDR2 FQNEAQ. This CDR3 is 15 amino acids long. CDR3 sequence reads: CASSLGRVTPYEQYF. The CDR3 DNA reads as TGTGCCAGCAGCTTAGGCAGGGTCACCCCCTACGAGCAGTACTTC.

For the CDR3, the DNA is TGCGCCAGCAGCTTGAGTGGGGGGGCCCGACAGCCCCAGCATTTT. This translates into CASSLSGGARQPQHF. V and J are TRBV5-1 and TRBJ1-5; tentatively, D is TRBD1 (6 bases). The CDR3 is 15 amino acids. From germline, CDR1 is SGHRS and CDR2 YFSETQ. Trimming cost V 1 base and J 7 bases, with 15 bases left between them.

The chain carries TRBV7-2 and TRBJ1-5, with a tentative D call TRBD1 (6 bases). Germline loops: CDR1 SGHTA, CDR2 FQGNSA. The CDR3 covers 15 residues. V was trimmed by 1 base and J by 0 bases, leaving 7 bases between them. CDR3 sequence: CASSLGTDSNQPQHF. The CDR3 DNA follows: TGTGCCAGCAGCTTAGGGACAGATAGCAATCAGCCCCAGCATTTT. The full variable domain, in which reference TRBV7-2 and TRBJ1-5 provide the parts outside the CDR3, is GAGVSQSPSNKVTEKGKDVELRCDPISGHTALYWYRQSLGQGLEFLIYFQGNSAPDKSGLPSDRFSAERTGGSVSTLTIQRTQQEDSAVYLCASSLGTDSNQPQHFGDGTRLSIL.

The chain couples TRBV13 to TRBJ1-2, with 7 positions matching TRBD1. V dropped 4 bases and J dropped 2; count of bases not matched to a gene: 7. This CDR3 contains 15 residues. Germline V gene data show CDR1 as PRHDT and CDR2 as FYEKMQ (reference sequence). CDR3 protein: CASSYSGRGNYGYTF. In DNA form, the CDR3 reads TGTGCCAGCAGCTACTCGGGCAGGGGGAACTATGGCTACACCTTC.

CDR3 region: CASSLGQGDGYTF. Here the CDR3 DNA reads TGTGCCAGCAGCTTGGGACAGGGTGATGGCTACACCTTC. The genes are TRBV3-1 (or the pseudogene TRBV3-2) and TRBJ1-2; 9 nucleotides align to TRBD1. The CDR3 is 13 amino acids. Germline V gene data show CDR1 as LGHDT and CDR2 as YNNKEL (reference sequence). V gave up 5 bases and J gave up 6 bases; unmatched junction bases: 4.

The chain recombines TRBV28 with TRBJ2-3, with 11 bases that match TRBD2. The V gene end was trimmed by 4 bases and the J gene end by 4 bases; junction bases not matched to a gene: 4. CDR3 length: 15 residues. The germline V gene has CDR1 MDHEN and CDR2 SYDVKM. The DNA for the CDR3 is TGTGCCAGCAGTTCACTAGCGGGAGCCCCAGATACGCAGTATTTT. Translating gives CASSSLAGAPDTQYF.

The J gene is TRBJ1-2, the V gene TRBV2, with D possibly being TRBD1 (5 bases). Trimming stripped 3 bases from V and 0 bases from J, with 8 bases between. Germline assignment: CDR1 SNHLY and CDR2 FYNNEI. This CDR3 contains 14 residues. The CDR3 DNA reads TGTGCCAGCAGTGAGGCAGGGACTAACTATGGCTACACCTTC. This codes for CASSEAGTNYGYTF. Full variable domain (outside the CDR3, taken from reference TRBV2 and TRBJ1-2): EPEVTQTPSHQVTQMGQEVILRCVPISNHLYFYWYRQILGQKVEFLVSFYNNEISEKSEIFDDQFSVERPDGSNFTLKIRSTKLEDSAMYFCASSEAGTNYGYTFGSGTRLTVV.

This sequence joins TRBV18 and TRBJ2-2; TRBD1 agrees at 8 bases. Germline CDR1 and CDR2: KGHSH and LQKENI. V shed 3 bases, J shed 3 bases, and the junction held 3 bases outside the gene matches. This CDR3 region has 15 residues. The DNA for the CDR3 is TGTGCCAGCTCACCGGGACAGGTCCACACCGGGGAGCTGTTTTTT. Its translation: CASSPGQVHTGELFF.

The rearrangement joins TRBV10-1 to TRBJ2-3, with 9 bases identical to TRBD1. The CDR3 totals 16 residues. Looked up from germline, CDR1 is WNHNN and CDR2 is SYGVQD (reference sequence). With 1 base clipped from V and 6 bases from J, the junction kept 8 bases outside the gene matches. The CDR3 is CASSEFRTGVTDTQYF. The CDR3 nucleotides read TGCGCCAGCAGTGAGTTTAGGACAGGGGTTACGGATACGCAGTATTTT.

The chain combines TRBV10-2 with TRBJ1-2, with 8 bases that match TRBD1. Germline V gene lookup returns CDR1 WSHSY and CDR2 SAAADI. V lost 7 bases and J lost 4; bases outside the gene matches: 11. This CDR3 region has 15 residues. The CDR3 loop reads CASIPGQGEGYGYTF. The CDR3 DNA follows: TGCGCCAGCATCCCAGGACAGGGAGAGGGCTATGGCTACACCTTC.

The rearrangement joins TRBV7-6 to TRBJ2-2; 7 positions agree with TRBD1. CDR1 is SGHVS, CDR2 FNYEAQ, per germline. The CDR3 sequence is 17 residues long. V gave up 2 bases and J gave up 3 bases; unmatched junction bases: 9. The CDR3 region is CASSLRLGTADTGELFF. The CDR3 DNA reads TGTGCCAGCAGCTTAAGGTTAGGGACAGCTGACACCGGGGAGCTGTTTTTT. Full variable domain (outside the CDR3, taken from reference TRBV7-6 and TRBJ2-2): GAGVSQSPRYKVTKRGQDVALRCDPISGHVSLYWYRQALGQGPEFLTYFNYEAQQDKSGLPNDRFSAERPEGSISTLTIQRTEQRDSAMYRCASSLRLGTADTGELFFGEGSRLTVL.

The V gene is TRBV10-3, the J gene TRBJ2-5; TRBD1 matches 7 bases. This CDR3 has 17 residues. The trim removed 4 bases at V and 3 bases at J, leaving 14 bases unmatched. CDR1 and CDR2 (germline): ENHRY, SYGVKD. Here the CDR3 DNA reads TGTGCCATCAGTGCGATCCGGGGACAGACCCTAGAAGAGACCCAGTACTTC. Its translation: CAISAIRGQTLEETQYF.

The chain joins TRBV6-5 to TRBJ1-6; D is perhaps TRBD1 (5 bases). V dropped 11 bases and J dropped 6 bases, with 14 bases sitting between them. The CDR3 length is 13 residues. The germline V gene has CDR1 MNHEY and CDR2 SVGAGI. The DNA of the CDR3 is TGTGCCGGAGGGAGGGGATCTAATTCACCCCTCCACTTT. Translation gives CAGGRGSNSPLHF.

This chain links TRBV11-2 with TRBJ1-1; D is undetermined. Trimming left V 2 bases short and J 4 bases short, with 17 bases between. Germline values: CDR1 SGHAT, CDR2 FQNNGV. CDR3 length: 16 amino acids. The CDR3 nucleotides are TGTGCCAGCAGCTTATCTGTCGGAGGGTTGAGCACTGAAGCTTTCTTT. Its protein product is CASSLSVGGLSTEAFF.

This clone was counted once. V and J are TRBV4-1 and TRBJ2-3, with 11 positions matching TRBD2. This CDR3 contains 14 residues. In germline, CDR1 is MGHRA, CDR2 YSYEKL. J gave up 12 bases and V 1 base, and 6 bases lay outside the gene matches. The CDR3 coding sequence is TGCGCCAGCAGCCAAGGGGAACTAGCGGGAGCACAGTATTTT. This sequence encodes CASSQGELAGAQYF.

This clone was seen only a few times. This rearrangement joins TRBV13 to TRBJ2-5, with 9 bases fitting TRBD2. The CDR3 runs to 15 residues. CDR1 and CDR2 from the germline V gene are PRHDT and FYEKMQ (reference sequence). Trimming removed 3 bases from V and 9 bases from J; junction bases left unmatched: 11. The CDR3 DNA is TGTGCCAGCAGCTTTACGCGGGAGGGCCGGTGGGCCCAGTACTTC. This codes for CASSFTREGRWAQYF.

The J gene is TRBJ2-5, the V gene TRBV18; 8 bases match TRBD2. The germline CDR1 and CDR2 sequences are KGHSH and LQKENI. This CDR3 contains 15 residues. J gave up 2 bases and V 3 bases, and 5 bases lay outside the gene matches. The CDR3 sequence is CASSPPSGSQETQYF. CDR3 bases: TGTGCCAGCTCACCCCCCAGCGGGAGTCAAGAGACCCAGTACTTC. The complete variable domain, with remaining parts taken from reference TRBV18 and TRBJ2-5, reads NAGVMQNPRHLVRRRGQEARLRCSPMKGHSHVYWYRQLPEEGLKFMVYLQKENIIDESGMPKERFSAEFPKEGPSILRIQQVVRGDSAAYFCASSPPSGSQETQYFGPGTRLLVL.

The V call is TRBV9, the J call TRBJ2-2; D is unclear. Germline-derived CDR1 and CDR2 are SGDLS and YYNGEE. CDR3 size: 16 residues. V dropped 0 bases and J dropped 0 bases, with 9 bases sitting between them. The CDR3 nucleotides are TGTGCCAGCAGCGTAGAGGTAGCTCCGAACACCGGGGAGCTGTTTTTT. Encoded protein: CASSVEVAPNTGELFF.

The chain combines TRBV9 with TRBJ2-7, with TRBD2 identical over 11 bases. The CDR3 is 16 residues long. With 0 bases clipped from V and 7 bases from J, the junction kept 9 bases outside the gene matches. Germline assignment: CDR1 SGDLS and CDR2 YYNGEE. Written as DNA, the CDR3 is TGTGCCAGCAGCGTAGCAGAACTAGCGGGGGCTACGGAGCAGTACTTC. Amino acid sequence: CASSVAELAGATEQYF. The whole variable domain, remainder taken from reference TRBV9 and TRBJ2-7, is DSGVTQTPKHLITATGQRVTLRCSPRSGDLSVYWYQQSLDQGLQFLIQYYNGEERAKGNILERFSAQQFPDLHSELNLSSLELGDSALYFCASSVAELAGATEQYFGPGTRLTVT.